The 25 T cell receptor beta chains reported below all come from one sample, sequenced in a study of blood T cells in healthy people across ages. The second PCR ran roughly 6 to 12 cycles with a sample-barcoded 5' primer and J-beta primers. MiXCR, applied by TCRdb to the 5' RACE reads, yields one record per CDR3 protein. The sample gives roughly 680,000 distinct CDR3 sequences, 45% to 60% of which show up once; roughly 12% is in the top ten. What was sequenced was blood. Every receptor here comes from a woman older than 75 in good health.

This clonotype showed up just a few times. The V gene is TRBV10-1, the J gene TRBJ2-2; no firm D call. The CDR3 is made up of 13 amino acids. Trimming removed 9 bases from V and 3 bases from J, with 11 bases in between. The V gene's germline CDR1 is WNHNN and CDR2 SYGVQD (reference sequence). The DNA for the CDR3 is TGCGCCAGTGGTGGGTCCTACACCGGGGAGCTGTTTTTT. Translating it yields CASGGSYTGELFF.

This clonotype was picked up one time. The chain combines TRBV6-2 or TRBV6-3 with TRBJ2-3, with D unclear. With 5 bases removed from V and 5 bases from J, the gap between germline ends came to 14 bases. CDR3 size: 14 residues. CDR1 MNHEY and CDR2 SVGEGT come from the germline V gene. CDR3 protein: CASSLRPSGDTQYF. The CDR3 bases are TGTGCCAGCAGTCTTCGACCGTCCGGAGATACGCAGTATTTT.

This chain connects TRBV4-2 to TRBJ1-3; D gene uncertain. Germline lookup yields CDR1 LGHNA and CDR2 YNFKEQ. The CDR3 is 15 amino acids. Deletions cut 0 bases from V and 3 bases from J, with 9 bases between. The CDR3: CASSQDGTGGNTIYF. CDR3 nucleotide sequence: TGTGCCAGCAGCCAAGATGGTACGGGTGGAAACACCATATATTTT.

This chain links TRBV7-2 with TRBJ2-1; 10 bases are a match to TRBD1. J lost 1 base, V lost 0 bases, and 9 bases had no gene match. Germline values: CDR1 SGHTA, CDR2 FQGNSA. The CDR3 is 19 residues long. The CDR3 region has the DNA TGTGCCAGCAGCTTAGCCGGGACAGGGGCTAGACGGTCCTACAATGAGCAGTTCTTC. It specifies CASSLAGTGARRSYNEQFF.

The V call is TRBV27, the J call TRBJ1-1, with TRBD1 as a possible D gene (5 bases). Trimming cost V 3 bases and J 0 bases, with 17 bases left between them. The length of the CDR3 is 17 residues. Germline CDR1 and CDR2: MNHEY and SMNVEV (reference sequence). CDR3: CASSFRSGRGVNTEAFF. CDR3 nucleotide sequence: TGTGCCAGCAGTTTTCGGTCAGGGCGGGGGGTGAACACTGAAGCTTTCTTT.

Points on this clonotype: One base away lies a much larger clone, so this may be a sequencing read error. J is TRBJ2-3 and V is TRBV12-3 or TRBV12-4; D perhaps matches TRBD2 (6 bases). The V end lost 5 bases, the J end lost 3 bases, and 15 bases lay between the germline ends. This CDR3 contains 15 residues. In nucleotides, the CDR3 is TGTGCCAGCAGTCAGAGTAGCGGACGGACAGATACGCAGTATTTT. It encodes CASSQSSGRTDTQYF.

The genes are TRBV7-2 and TRBJ2-7; 7 bases map to TRBD1. This CDR3 has 15 amino acids. Losses at the gene ends were 1 base for V and 3 bases for J; bases not matched to a gene: 6. The germline CDR1 and CDR2 sequences are SGHTA and FQGNSA. CDR3 protein: CASSLEGGQSYEQYF. CDR3 DNA: TGTGCCAGCAGCTTAGAAGGGGGCCAGAGCTACGAGCAGTACTTC.

The CDR3 sequence is CASSFFTGTTGTQYF. CDR3 DNA sequence: TGTGCCAGCAGTTTTTTTACCGGGACAACTGGGACCCAGTACTTC. The chain uses TRBV12-3 or TRBV12-4 and TRBJ2-7, with a weak D call TRBD1 (6 bases). The J call may not be correct, given that the DNA end is closer to TRBJ2-5. The length of the CDR3 is 15 residues.

This clonotype has only one observation. The rearrangement joins TRBV29-1 to TRBJ2-1, with D possibly being TRBD1 or TRBD2 (7 bases each). Germline V gene data show CDR1 as SQVTM and CDR2 as ANQGSEA. The germline V and J ends were trimmed by 6 bases and 15 bases, with 21 bases remaining between them. The CDR3 covers 12 residues. DNA of the CDR3: TGCAGCGTAGAGCAACAGGGGACTAAGGGGTTCTTC. Protein sequence: CSVEQQGTKGFF.

The rearrangement joins TRBV12-3 or TRBV12-4 to TRBJ2-7; D call uncertain. The CDR3 is 13 residues long. Trimming took 5 bases from V and 2 from J, leaving 10 bases between them. The CDR3 reads CASSVTRTYEQYF. The DNA for the CDR3 is TGTGCCAGCAGTGTAACCCGGACCTACGAGCAGTACTTC.

This clonotype came up once. The V and J genes are TRBV7-2 and TRBJ2-7; D might be TRBD1 or TRBD2, each matching 5 bases. The germline V gene has CDR1 SGHTA and CDR2 FQGNSA. Trimming cost V 5 bases and J 2 bases, with 16 bases left between them. The length of the CDR3 is 15 residues. For the CDR3, the DNA is TGTGCCAGCAGCCCCCGGGCAGGGACCCCCTACGAGCAGTACTTC. This encodes CASSPRAGTPYEQYF.

The V gene is TRBV12-3 or TRBV12-4, the J gene TRBJ2-5, with 8 positions matching TRBD1. The CDR3 contains 16 residues. V lost 4 bases and J lost 11; bases outside the gene matches: 18. The CDR3 sequence: CASSSGQAISYNEQYF. DNA of the CDR3: TGTGCCAGCAGTTCGGGACAGGCGATCTCCTACAATGAGCAGTACTTC.

The chain couples TRBV6-5 to TRBJ2-1, with 11 bases identical to TRBD2. The J segment lost 3 bases and the V segment lost 0 bases, leaving 10 bases of the junction unmatched. Germline values: CDR1 MNHEY, CDR2 SVGAGI. The CDR3 is 19 amino acids. CDR3 protein: CASSYSNLLAGGFYNEQFF. CDR3 nucleotides: TGTGCCAGCAGTTACTCCAACCTCCTAGCGGGAGGCTTCTACAATGAGCAGTTCTTC.

This clonotype was observed at least ten times. The genes are TRBV9 and TRBJ2-3; the D is unclear. V lost 0 bases and J lost 5, with 10 bases in between. This CDR3 comprises 14 residues. Germline assignment: CDR1 SGDLS and CDR2 YYNGEE. The CDR3 DNA sequence: TGTGCCAGCAGCGTAGCTACTTGGGGAGATACGCAGTATTTT. This translates into CASSVATWGDTQYF.

V and J are TRBV29-1 and TRBJ2-6; D ambiguous. This CDR3 has 12 amino acids. Germline V CDR1 and CDR2: SQVTM, ANQGSEA. V gave up 5 bases and J gave up 0 bases, with 2 bases separating them. DNA of the CDR3: TGCAGCGTTATCTCTGGGGCCAACGTCCTGACTTTC. The encoded protein is CSVISGANVLTF.

To note about this clonotype: Being one base from a much bigger clone, this may be a read error. The V call is TRBV28, the J call TRBJ2-5, with D maybe TRBD1 (7 bases). Germline V gene sequence: CDR1 MDHEN, CDR2 SYDVKM. This CDR3 is built from 14 residues. In DNA, the CDR3 is TGTGCCAGCAACCCTCAGGGGGGAACGGAGACCCGGTACTTC. This encodes CASNPQGGTETRYF. Combining the CDR3 with reference TRBV28 and TRBJ2-5 gives the whole variable domain DVKVTQSSRYLVKRTGEKVFLECVQDMDHENMFWYRQDPGLGLRLIYFSYDVKMKEKGDIPEGYSVSREKKERFSLILESASTNQTSMYLCASNPQGGTETRYFGPGTRLLVL.

The gene calls are TRBV12-3 or TRBV12-4 and TRBJ2-7; D unresolved. There are 13 residues in the CDR3. V lost 3 bases and J lost 4, with 10 bases in between. Here the CDR3 reads CASSFTLVYEQYF. The CDR3 nucleotides are TGTGCCAGCAGTTTTACTCTTGTTTACGAGCAGTACTTC.

A word on this clonotype: Just one base apart from a much larger clone, this may be a read error. The chain is built from TRBV12-3 or TRBV12-4 and TRBJ2-5; D might be TRBD2 (7 bases). This CDR3 is 15 amino acids long. Trimming shortened V by 6 bases and J by 11 bases, and 25 bases separated the two germline ends. This CDR3 reads CASRGVGGSGNEQYF. CDR3 bases: TGTGCCAGCAGGGGGGTCGGGGGCAGCGGGAATGAGCAGTACTTC.

This clonotype was counted once. An end of the junction does not agree with germline; a read error may underlie this. This chain joins TRBV7-9 and TRBJ2-1; D gene unclear. Germline loops: CDR1 SEHNR, CDR2 FQNEAQ (reference sequence). The CDR3 extends over 14 amino acids. CDR3: CAGSVDSRSNEQFF. CDR3 DNA: TGTGCCGGCAGCGTAGATTCCAGGTCCAATGAGCAGTTCTTC.

This clonotype was recorded a few times. The chain recombines TRBV19 with TRBJ2-5; possibly TRBD2 for D (5 bases). Germline lookup yields CDR1 LNHDA and CDR2 SQIVND (reference sequence). This CDR3 comprises 15 residues. V was cut by 8 bases and J by 11 bases, with 27 bases left in between. CDR3 loop: CASARGEGHGNEQYF. CDR3 sequence (DNA): TGTGCCAGTGCCCGAGGCGAAGGTCACGGGAATGAGCAGTACTTC.

The rearrangement joins TRBV5-1 to TRBJ2-1, with a tentative D call TRBD1 (5 bases). V lost 5 bases and J lost 7, with 13 bases in between. Germline CDR1 reads SGHRS; CDR2 reads YFSETQ. The CDR3 consists of 13 residues. CDR3 loop: CASRSTSGNEQFF. DNA of the CDR3: TGCGCCAGCAGATCGACCTCAGGGAATGAGCAGTTCTTC.

The chain links TRBV5-1 to TRBJ2-5; 8 bases match TRBD2. The germline V gene has CDR1 SGHRS and CDR2 YFSETQ. CDR3 length: 13 residues. After removal of 2 bases from V and 5 bases from J, the junction contained 2 bases not matched to a gene. CDR3 protein: CASSFPSGETQYF. The CDR3 DNA sequence: TGCGCCAGCAGCTTCCCTAGCGGGGAGACCCAGTACTTC. The variable domain in full, with the rest retrieved from reference TRBV5-1 and TRBJ2-5, is KAGVTQTPRYLIKTRGQQVTLSCSPISGHRSVSWYQQTPGQGLQFLFEYFSETQRNKGNFPGRFSGRQFSNSRSEMNVSTLELGDSALYLCASSFPSGETQYFGPGTRLLVL.

As regards this clonotype: A much larger clonotype is one base distant, so this may be a read error. The V call is TRBV5-1, the J call TRBJ2-3; D is unresolved. The CDR3 contains 15 residues. V lost 1 base, J lost 3 bases, and 12 bases lay in between. Germline CDR1 and CDR2: SGHRS and YFSETQ. The CDR3 here is CASSLRIGTTDTQYF. CDR3 sequence (DNA): TGCGCCAGCAGCTTGAGGATTGGCACAACAGATACGCAGTATTTT.

This clonotype has ten or more counts. The chain uses TRBV11-1 and TRBJ2-1; 10 positions agree with TRBD1. This CDR3 is built from 14 residues. Germline loops: CDR1 SGHAT, CDR2 FQDESV (reference sequence). J lost 7 bases, V lost 5 bases, and 5 bases had no gene match. The CDR3 DNA reads as TGTGCCAGCAGCCCGACAGGGGGCAAGAATGAGCAGTTCTTC. Protein: CASSPTGGKNEQFF.

A remark on this clonotype: Its ends do not fully match the called genes, so a read error is possible. This chain connects TRBV9 to TRBJ2-6; 7 nucleotides line up with TRBD1. The germline CDR1 and CDR2 sequences are SGDLS and YYNGEE. The CDR3 has 16 amino acids. The CDR3, as DNA: TGTGCCAGCAGCCATGACAGGGTTTCTGGGGCCAACGCCCTGACTTTC. Translating it yields CASSHDRVSGANALTF.